Sequencing of this TCR beta chain was carried out in a study of blood T cell repertoires in COVID-19. The trim removed 4 bases at V and 12 bases at J, leaving 6 bases unmatched. This CDR3 is 13 amino acids long. The germline gives CDR1 SGHRS, CDR2 YFSETQ. Measured with immunoSEQ multiplex PCR; TCRdb has only the in-frame clones, and not every one. The sample holds a few hundred thousand clones; around 90% are singletons and the top ten take approximately 18%. The TCR was taken from a woman in her twenties or thirties who had recovered from COVID-19. The V call is TRBV5-1, the J call TRBJ2-7; 14 bases fit TRBD2. The sample comprised PBMCs or T cells enriched from blood (not recorded which). The CDR3 nucleotides are TGCGCCAGCAGCGAAGGGACTAGCGGGAGAGGGTACTTC. Protein: CASSEGTSGRGYF.